One T cell receptor (beta chain) is described in this entry. The target of this receptor is not known. Per-base qualities were not stored, and no clone one base away is much larger. These data belong to a study of T cells in Graves' hyperthyroidism and ophthalmopathy (dated by TCRdb to the late 2010s). Context from the whole study: Peripheral blood samples were taken at the time of initial diagnosis, prior to any treatment. To identify TCR V-J signatures that set the groups apart, the researchers used a discovery cohort of 100 or so patients, made up of under 45 with Graves' ophthalmopathy and 57 with stable Graves' hyperthyroidism. An independent validation cohort of about 19 hyperthyroidism patients and 17 patients who later progressed to ophthalmopathy tested prospective prediction of ophthalmopathy. For training and testing, the 80 to 100 patients in the discovery cohort were randomly divided in a 7:3 ratio. Thyroid tissue and blood T-cell repertoires from roughly 6 Graves' hyperthyroidism patients were also compared in the study. After blood sampling, hyperthyroidism patients were treated with methimazole at a starting dose of 30 mg daily, and ophthalmopathy patients were treated with high-dose intravenous methylprednisolone. The paper describes TCR Vbeta CDR3 sequencing of around 140 peripheral blood samples, made up of some 40 ophthalmopathy patients, roughly 75 hyperthyroidism patients and 17 progressor patients. What the study reported, not specific to this receptor: In validation, progression to ophthalmopathy was predicted by the model with roughly 69% sensitivity and 72.22% specificity, a median of about 6 months before onset. Most expanded thyroid clonotypes (frequency above 0.001) were also found in blood, which suggests that blood repertoires may mirror thyroid immune responses. Sample size was not statistically predetermined, and blinding of investigators to group allocation was not performed. A 13 V-J signature model separated ophthalmopathy from stable hyperthyroidism, with around 90% sensitivity and 81.08% specificity in cross-validation and 80%/75% in testing.

Graves' hyperthyroidism was defined as stable when no progression to ophthalmopathy occurred over 18 months of follow-up. Hyperthyroidism patients were newly diagnosed, with disease duration under 2 months, and aged 18 to 65 years. The study excluded patients with uncontrolled infections, other autoimmune diseases, pregnancy or lactation. Clinical symptoms, serum thyroxine and TRAb, thyroid ultrasound, and orbital computed tomography formed the basis for the diagnoses. PBMCs were isolated from around 10 ml of fresh peripheral blood by Ficoll-Paque density gradient centrifugation. Trizol reagent was used to extract total RNA, and RNA quality was then checked on an Agilent 2100 Bioanalyzer. The TCR beta CDR3 regions were amplified from the RNA transcripts. For the first round of RT-PCR on the TCR CDR3, the HTBI primer set was used together with the Qiagen OneStep RT-PCR kit. Libraries were constructed in a second round of multiplex PCR, after which size selection and purification were performed. Libraries were sequenced paired-end with 100 bp reads on an Illumina HiSeq2000. Per the source publication's procedure: Raw data were processed with SOAPnuke, discarding reads with adapters, uncalled bases, mean Phred below 15, or no exact constant-primer or identifier match. High-quality paired reads were merged with COPE v1.2.5, and unique nucleotide sequences were defined as clonotypes. MiTCR v1.1 was used to align clonotypes to the IMGT TRBV, TRBD and TRBJ reference segments. Analysis was restricted to V-J combinations with a frequency above 0.0001, which covered about 99% of repertoires. A TCS score was defined as the ratio between F50 (clonal expansion) and ExV (chaos), using BLOSUM62-based TCRdist between CDR3 peptides within each V-J. Welch's t-statistics and random forest reduced roughly 500 V-J features to fewer than 15, which were used in a naive Bayes classifier (R e1071). TCRdb passed the public sequencing reads through fastp at Q25 and MiXCR, retaining productive beta sequences. Records with the same CDR3 protein are collapsed into one entry carrying the most frequent genes and DNA. The V and J calls shown here were made by TCRdb, not taken from the authors' results. Within this sample are under 450,000 distinct CDR3 sequences, with about a sixth of them counted one time only. Of the sample, 12% to 15% is held by the ten largest clones.

Sequencing input: blood. The sequence came from a woman younger than 30 with Graves' hyperthyroidism.

For the CDR3, the sequence is CASSLEPDYYEQYF. In nucleotide form, the sequence is TGCGCCAGCAGCTTGGAGCCAGACTACTACGAGCAGTACTTC. Recombination joined TRBV5-1 with TRBJ2-7; a tentative D match to TRBD2 spans 5 bases. Via the germline V gene, CDR1 is SGHRS and CDR2 YFSETQ. V was cut back by 0 bases and J by 3 bases, leaving a gap of 10 bases between them. Counted from cysteine to phenylalanine, this CDR3 has 14 amino acids. Only the CDR3 DNA is retained, 42 bases long and in frame from the first base.